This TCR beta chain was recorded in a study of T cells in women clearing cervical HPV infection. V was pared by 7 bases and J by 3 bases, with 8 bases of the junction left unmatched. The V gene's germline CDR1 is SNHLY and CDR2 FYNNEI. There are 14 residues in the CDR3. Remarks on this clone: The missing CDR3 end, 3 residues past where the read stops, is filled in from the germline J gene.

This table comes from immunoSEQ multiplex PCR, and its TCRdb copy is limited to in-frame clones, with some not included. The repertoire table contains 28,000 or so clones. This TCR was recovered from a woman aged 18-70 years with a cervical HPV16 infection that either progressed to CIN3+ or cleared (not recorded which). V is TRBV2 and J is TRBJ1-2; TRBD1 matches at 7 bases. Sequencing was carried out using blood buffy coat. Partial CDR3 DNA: TGTGCCAGCAAAAAACAGGGGTTGGACTATGGC. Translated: CASKKQGLDYG. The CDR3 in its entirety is CASKKQGLDYGYTF.